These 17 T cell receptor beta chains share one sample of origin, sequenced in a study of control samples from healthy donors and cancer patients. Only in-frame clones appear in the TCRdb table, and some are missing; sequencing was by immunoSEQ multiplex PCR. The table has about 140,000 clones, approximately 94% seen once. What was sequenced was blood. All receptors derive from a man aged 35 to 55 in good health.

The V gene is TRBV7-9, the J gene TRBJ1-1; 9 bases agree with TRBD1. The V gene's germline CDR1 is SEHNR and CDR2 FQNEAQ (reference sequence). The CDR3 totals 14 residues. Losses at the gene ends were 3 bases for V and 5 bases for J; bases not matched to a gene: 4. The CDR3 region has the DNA TGTGCCAGCAGCTTGGGACAGGGAATAACTGAAGCTTTCTTT. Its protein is CASSLGQGITEAFF.

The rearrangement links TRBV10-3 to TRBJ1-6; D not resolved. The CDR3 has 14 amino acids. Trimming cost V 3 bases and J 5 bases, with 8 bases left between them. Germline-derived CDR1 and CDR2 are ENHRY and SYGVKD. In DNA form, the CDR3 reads TGTGCCATCAGTGATGGTCCGAATAATTCACCCCTCCACTTT. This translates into CAISDGPNNSPLHF.

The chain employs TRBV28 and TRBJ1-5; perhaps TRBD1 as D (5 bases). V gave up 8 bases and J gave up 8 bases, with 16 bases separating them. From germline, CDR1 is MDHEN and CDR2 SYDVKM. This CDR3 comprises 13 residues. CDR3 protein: CASGSVGTKPQHF. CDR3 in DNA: TGTGCCAGCGGTTCAGTGGGGACCAAGCCCCAGCATTTT.

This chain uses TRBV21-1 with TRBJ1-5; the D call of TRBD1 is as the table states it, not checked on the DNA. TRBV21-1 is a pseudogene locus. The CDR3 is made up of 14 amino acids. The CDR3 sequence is CASSKSDRAKPQHF. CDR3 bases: TGTGCCAGCAGCAAATCCGACAGGGCGAAGCCCCAGCATTTT.

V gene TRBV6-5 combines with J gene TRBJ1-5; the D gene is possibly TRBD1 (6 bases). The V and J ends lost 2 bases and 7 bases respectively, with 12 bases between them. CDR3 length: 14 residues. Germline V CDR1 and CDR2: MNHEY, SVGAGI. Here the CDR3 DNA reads TGTGCCAGCAGTTACGACAGGAAAGTCCAGCCCCAGCATTTT. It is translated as CASSYDRKVQPQHF.

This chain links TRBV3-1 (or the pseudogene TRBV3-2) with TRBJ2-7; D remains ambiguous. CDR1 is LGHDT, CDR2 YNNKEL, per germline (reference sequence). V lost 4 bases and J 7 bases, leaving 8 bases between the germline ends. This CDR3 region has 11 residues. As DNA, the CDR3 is TGTGCCAGCAGCCTTGATCGAGAGCAGTACTTC. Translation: CASSLDREQYF.

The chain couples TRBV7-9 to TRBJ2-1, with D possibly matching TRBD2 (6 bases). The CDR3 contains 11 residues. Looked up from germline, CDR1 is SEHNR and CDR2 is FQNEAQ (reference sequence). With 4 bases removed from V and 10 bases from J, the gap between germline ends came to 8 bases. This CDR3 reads CASSSLAEQFF. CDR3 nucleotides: TGTGCCAGCAGCTCACTAGCAGAGCAGTTCTTC.

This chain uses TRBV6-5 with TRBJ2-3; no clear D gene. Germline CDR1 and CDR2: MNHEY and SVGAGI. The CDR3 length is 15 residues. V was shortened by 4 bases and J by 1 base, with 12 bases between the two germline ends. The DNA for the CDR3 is TGTGCCAGCAGTTTGTATGGCGGAGGCACAGATACGCAGTATTTT. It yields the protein CASSLYGGGTDTQYF.

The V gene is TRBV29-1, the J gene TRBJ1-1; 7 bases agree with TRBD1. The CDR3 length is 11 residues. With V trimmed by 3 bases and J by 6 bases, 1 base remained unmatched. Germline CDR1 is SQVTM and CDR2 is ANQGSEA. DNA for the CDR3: TGCAGCGTTGACAGGGGGGCTGAAGCTTTCTTT. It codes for CSVDRGAEAFF.

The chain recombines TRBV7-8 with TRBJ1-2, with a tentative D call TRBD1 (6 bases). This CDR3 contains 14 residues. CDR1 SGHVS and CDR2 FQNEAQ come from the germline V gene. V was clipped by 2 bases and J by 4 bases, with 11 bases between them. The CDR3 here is CASSLLGAGYGYTF. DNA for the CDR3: TGTGCCAGCAGCTTACTGGGGGCGGGCTATGGCTACACCTTC.

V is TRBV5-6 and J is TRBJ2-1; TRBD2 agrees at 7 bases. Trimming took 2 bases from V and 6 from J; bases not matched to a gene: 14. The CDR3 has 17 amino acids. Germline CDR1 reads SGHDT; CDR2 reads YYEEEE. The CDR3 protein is CASSFESGGVSFNEQFF. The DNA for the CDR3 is TGTGCCAGCAGCTTTGAGTCGGGGGGTGTTTCGTTCAATGAGCAGTTCTTC.

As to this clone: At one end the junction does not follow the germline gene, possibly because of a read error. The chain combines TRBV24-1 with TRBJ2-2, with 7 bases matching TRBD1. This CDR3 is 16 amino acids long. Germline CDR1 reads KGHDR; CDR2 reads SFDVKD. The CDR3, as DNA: TGTGCCTCCAGCGCCCGGGACAGCTCGAACACCGGGGAGCTGTTTTTT. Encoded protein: CASSARDSSNTGELFF.

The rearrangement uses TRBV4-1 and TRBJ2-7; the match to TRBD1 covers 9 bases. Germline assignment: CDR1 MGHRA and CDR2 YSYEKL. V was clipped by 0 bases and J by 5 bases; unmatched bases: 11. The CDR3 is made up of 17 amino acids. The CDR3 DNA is TGCGCCAGCAGCCAAGAAAGGGCGGGACAGGGCATCCACGAGCAGTACTTC. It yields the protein CASSQERAGQGIHEQYF.

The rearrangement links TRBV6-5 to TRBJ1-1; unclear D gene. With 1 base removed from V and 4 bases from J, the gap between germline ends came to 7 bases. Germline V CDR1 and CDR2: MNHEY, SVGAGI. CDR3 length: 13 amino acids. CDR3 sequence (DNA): TGTGCCAGCAGTTACTTACGGGGCACTGAAGCTTTCTTT. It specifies CASSYLRGTEAFF.

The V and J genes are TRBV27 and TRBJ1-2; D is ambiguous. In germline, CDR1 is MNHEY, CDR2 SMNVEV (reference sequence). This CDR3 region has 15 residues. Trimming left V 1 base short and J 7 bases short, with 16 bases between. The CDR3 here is CASSLYATPTPGYTF. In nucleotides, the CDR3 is TGTGCCAGCAGTTTATATGCCACTCCCACCCCTGGCTACACCTTC.

For the CDR3, the DNA is TGTGCCAGCAGTCATTCGGGCTACGAGCAGTACTTC. This sequence encodes CASSHSGYEQYF. V is TRBV7-8 and J is TRBJ2-7, with D hard to call. Trimming took off 6 bases at V and 3 bases at J, with 9 bases between the two ends. The CDR3 is 12 amino acids. Germline assignment: CDR1 SGHVS and CDR2 FQNEAQ.

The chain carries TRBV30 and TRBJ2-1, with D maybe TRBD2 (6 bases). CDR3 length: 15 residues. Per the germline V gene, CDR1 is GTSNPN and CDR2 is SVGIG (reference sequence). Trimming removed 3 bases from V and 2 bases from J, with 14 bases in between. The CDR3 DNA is TGTGCCTGGAGCTTGGGGGGAAGCCCCTACAATGAGCAGTTCTTC. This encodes CAWSLGGSPYNEQFF.